The rows below give T cell receptor beta chains drawn from one sample of a study of blood T cell repertoires in COVID-19. Only in-frame clones appear in the TCRdb table, and some are missing; sequencing was by immunoSEQ multiplex PCR. Among hundreds of thousands of clones, 90% were seen once, and the ten largest hold roughly 0.26%. The material sequenced was peripheral blood. The receptors stem from a woman aged 18-35 years with acute or convalescent COVID-19. CDR3s include the opening cysteine and the closing phenylalanine or tryptophan. Fields, in order: V gene, clone size, D gene, J gene, CDR3 protein, CDR3 DNA. A D gene is named only where the DNA matches it firmly. Size is stated for part of the rows, as once, few or many counts, or as a class when the clone is expanded.

TRBV5-1,NA,NA,TRBJ2-5,CASSLAVGDYLRETQYF,TGCGCCAGCAGCTTGGCTGTTGGAGACTACCTTAGGGAGACCCAGTACTTC
TRBV3-1/TRBV3-2,NA,NA,TRBJ1-4,CASSPPDESGEKLFF,TGTGCCAGCAGCCCCCCCGACGAGTCAGGGGAAAAACTGTTTTTT
TRBV12-5,NA,TRBD1,TRBJ1-6,CASAFTPGQGNNSPLHF,TGTGCTAGTGCCTTTACTCCGGGACAGGGGAATAATTCACCCCTCCACTTT
TRBV28,few,NA,TRBJ2-7,CASSLPLVGEQYF,TGTGCCAGCAGTTTACCCCTAGTAGGCGAGCAGTACTTC
TRBV28,NA,TRBD2,TRBJ2-7,CASSWLRTSSEQYF,TGTGCCAGCAGTTGGCTCCGGACTAGCTCCGAGCAGTACTTC
TRBV24-1,NA,TRBD1,TRBJ2-3,CATSDLRDREKDTQYF,TGTGCCACCAGTGATTTGAGGGACAGGGAAAAAGATACGCAGTATTTT
TRBV2,NA,TRBD2,TRBJ2-7,CASWGGGTYEQYF,TGTGCCAGCTGGGGGGGAGGGACCTACGAGCAGTACTTC
TRBV19,NA,TRBD1,TRBJ2-7,CASSRRDRKTYEQYF,TGTGCCAGTAGTCGCCGGGACAGAAAGACCTACGAGCAGTACTTC
TRBV19,NA,NA,TRBJ2-2,CASSISPYTGELFF,TGTGCCAGTAGTATTAGCCCATACACCGGGGAGCTGTTTTTT
TRBV3-1/TRBV3-2,NA,TRBD2,TRBJ2-3,CASSHLAGGYTDTQYF,TGTGCCAGCAGCCACCTAGCGGGGGGTTACACAGATACGCAGTATTTT
TRBV4-1,NA,NA,TRBJ2-7,CASSPVLGTNSYEQYF,TGCGCCAGCAGCCCCGTCCTAGGGACAAACTCCTACGAGCAGTACTTC
TRBV15,NA,NA,TRBJ2-2,CATSPSGELFF,TGTGCCACCAGCCCCTCCGGGGAGCTGTTTTTT
TRBV19,NA,NA,TRBJ1-4,CASSPLATNEKLFF,TGTGCCAGTAGTCCTCTAGCAACTAATGAAAAACTGTTTTTT
TRBV9,NA,NA,TRBJ1-4,CASSQGQSSNEKLFF,TGTGCCAGCTCCCAGGGGCAGTCTTCAAATGAAAAACTGTTTTTT
TRBV6-6,NA,NA,TRBJ1-5,CASSYRGSNQPQHF,TGTGCCAGCAGTTACAGGGGAAGCAATCAGCCCCAGCATTTT
TRBV6-2/TRBV6-3,NA,NA,TRBJ1-5,CASSWTAYSNQPQHF,TGTGCCAGCAGCTGGACAGCTTATAGCAATCAGCCCCAGCATTTT
TRBV4-1,NA,TRBD2,TRBJ2-7,CASSAGLASEQYF,TGCGCCAGCAGCGCCGGACTAGCCAGCGAGCAGTACTTC
TRBV5-8,NA,NA,TRBJ2-2,CASSADYTGELFF,TGTGCCAGCAGCGCGGATTACACCGGGGAGCTGTTTTTT
TRBV20-1,few,NA,TRBJ1-2,CSASDSNGYTF,TGCAGTGCTAGCGACTCAAATGGCTACACCTTC
TRBV3-1/TRBV3-2,NA,NA,TRBJ1-6,CASSLTGVNSPLHF,TGTGCCAGCAGCCTAACAGGTGTTAATTCACCCCTCCACTTT
TRBV12-3/TRBV12-4,once,NA,TRBJ2-2,CASSVARTGELFF,TGTGCCAGCAGTGTAGCTCGCACCGGGGAGCTGTTTTTT
TRBV24-1,NA,NA,TRBJ1-5,CATSDLWSGAQHF,TGTGCCACCAGTGATTTGTGGTCAGGGGCCCAGCATTTT
TRBV9,once,TRBD1,TRBJ1-4,CASSFRTGVLNEKLFF,TGTGCCAGCAGCTTTCGAACAGGGGTTCTAAATGAAAAACTGTTTTTT
TRBV27,few,NA,TRBJ1-2,CASSLLGQAQYGYTF,TGTGCCAGCAGTTTATTGGGCCAGGCCCAATATGGCTACACCTTC
TRBV29-1,NA,NA,TRBJ1-1,CSVVPGDTEAFF,TGCAGCGTTGTACCTGGAGACACTGAAGCTTTCTTT
TRBV19,few,NA,TRBJ2-1,CASSRTISGVYNEQFF,TGTGCCAGTAGTAGGACTATCTCCGGCGTCTACAATGAGCAGTTCTTC
TRBV3-1/TRBV3-2,NA,TRBD1,TRBJ1-6,CASSAGTGIMSPLHF,TGTGCCAGCAGCGCCGGGACAGGGATAATGTCACCCCTCCACTTT
TRBV28,few,TRBD1,TRBJ1-1,CASSLSPPGQGTEAFF,TGTGCCAGCAGTTTATCTCCTCCGGGACAGGGCACTGAAGCTTTCTTT
TRBV3-1/TRBV3-2,NA,TRBD1,TRBJ1-1,CASSQDRDKLPNYNTEAFF,TGTGCCAGCAGCCAGGACAGGGATAAACTACCCAACTACAACACTGAAGCTTTCTTT
TRBV25-1,NA,TRBD1,TRBJ2-3,CASNNRQGAGTDTQYF,TGTGCCAGCAATAATCGACAGGGAGCGGGCACAGATACGCAGTATTTT
TRBV19,NA,NA,TRBJ2-7,CASSIGWTNSYEQYF,TGTGCCAGTAGTATAGGTTGGACAAACAGCTACGAGCAGTACTTC
TRBV18,NA,NA,TRBJ1-2,CASSRDREGVNGYTF,TGTGCCAGCTCACGTGATCGGGAGGGAGTGAATGGCTACACCTTC
TRBV9,NA,TRBD1,TRBJ1-1,CASSETGTGIRVEAFF,TGTGCCAGCAGCGAAACAGGGACAGGGATAAGAGTTGAAGCTTTCTTT
TRBV19,NA,NA,TRBJ1-6,CASSRDTNNSPLHF,TGTGCCAGTAGTCGGGACACTAATAATTCACCCCTCCACTTT
TRBV6-1,NA,NA,TRBJ2-7,CASSEVRVGSYEQYF,TGTGCCAGCAGCGAAGTACGGGTCGGCTCGTACGAGCAGTACTTC
TRBV6-2/TRBV6-3,NA,TRBD2,TRBJ2-1,CASSDPTGGAAYNEQFF,TGTGCCAGCAGTGACCCGACCGGGGGGGCCGCCTACAATGAGCAGTTCTTC
TRBV4-3,NA,TRBD1,TRBJ1-1,CASSQAAGGWNTEAFF,TGCGCCAGCAGCCAAGCGGCAGGGGGGTGGAATACTGAAGCTTTCTTT
TRBV6-5,few,NA,TRBJ1-1,CASTLSLNTEAFF,TGTGCCAGCACCTTAAGCCTGAACACTGAAGCTTTCTTT
TRBV5-1,NA,NA,TRBJ1-3,CASSSRGSSGNTIYF,TGCGCCAGCAGCAGCAGGGGCAGCTCTGGAAACACCATATATTTT
TRBV11-2,NA,TRBD1,TRBJ1-2,CASSLDRGIGYTF,TGTGCCAGCAGCCTAGACAGGGGAATAGGCTACACCTTC
TRBV7-2,NA,TRBD1,TRBJ1-2,CASSTDRGPIRFYGYTF,TGTGCCAGCAGCACCGACAGGGGCCCAATTCGTTTCTATGGCTACACCTTC
TRBV29-1,NA,TRBD1,TRBJ1-1,CSVDRGLGATEAFF,TGCAGCGTAGACAGGGGGCTAGGGGCCACTGAAGCTTTCTTT
TRBV5-1,NA,NA,TRBJ1-2,CASSETTNYGYTF,TGCGCCAGCAGCGAAACAACTAACTATGGCTACACCTTC
TRBV7-2,NA,NA,TRBJ1-3,CASSKQGFSGNTIYF,TGTGCCAGCAGCAAACAGGGTTTCTCTGGAAACACCATATATTTT
TRBV29-1,few,TRBD1,TRBJ1-1,CSVRTGERTEAFF,TGCAGCGTAAGGACAGGGGAGAGGACTGAAGCTTTCTTT
TRBV3-1/TRBV3-2,NA,NA,TRBJ1-3,CASSLTGRAGNTIYF,TGTGCCAGCAGCCTTACAGGAAGGGCTGGAAACACCATATATTTT
TRBV7-9,NA,NA,TRBJ2-7,CASSLGLGLATYEQYF,TGTGCCAGCAGCTTAGGGTTAGGGCTAGCCACCTACGAGCAGTACTTC
TRBV19,NA,TRBD1,TRBJ1-2,CASSIQGVQGYGYTF,TGTGCCAGTAGTATACAGGGGGTTCAAGGATATGGCTACACCTTC
TRBV18,NA,NA,TRBJ2-7,CASSPSRYEQYF,TGTGCCAGCTCACCATCCCGGTACGAGCAGTACTTC
TRBV24-1,NA,TRBD2,TRBJ2-1,CATSPPAGGQFF,TGTGCCACCAGTCCCCCAGCGGGGGGGCAGTTCTTC
TRBV9,NA,TRBD2,TRBJ2-3,CASSGLANPTDTQYF,TGTGCCAGCAGCGGACTAGCAAACCCGACAGATACGCAGTATTTT
TRBV28,once,NA,TRBJ2-7,CASSLLAGSYEQYF,TGTGCCAGCAGTTTACTGGCGGGCAGCTACGAGCAGTACTTC
TRBV13,few,NA,TRBJ1-5,CASSSTTGGSNQPQHF,TGTGCCAGCAGCTCAACGACAGGCGGGAGCAATCAGCCCCAGCATTTT
TRBV30,NA,TRBD2,TRBJ2-7,CAWSRGDSYEQYF,TGTGCCTGGAGCCGGGGGGACTCCTACGAGCAGTACTTC
TRBV5-5,NA,NA,TRBJ1-1,CASSLSGWTEAFF,TGTGCCAGCAGCTTGAGCGGTTGGACTGAAGCTTTCTTT
TRBV30,NA,TRBD1,TRBJ1-1,CASSRTGRNTEAFF,TGTGCCTCGAGCCGGACAGGGCGGAACACTGAAGCTTTCTTT
TRBV4-2,NA,NA,TRBJ2-3,CASSQDADTDTQYF,TGTGCCAGCAGCCAAGACGCGGACACAGATACGCAGTATTTT
TRBV30,NA,NA,TRBJ2-3,CAWSVDGPSTDTQYF,TGTGCCTGGAGTGTAGATGGGCCTAGCACAGATACGCAGTATTTT